These 19 T cell receptor beta chains were sequenced from one sample in a study of immune characterization of retroperitoneal liposarcoma (dated by TCRdb to about 2019). The library was generated by PCR. The sequencer listed for this sample is NextSeq 500. TCRdb redid the processing of the public reads, applying fastp at Q25 and MiXCR, and retained in-frame beta chains. Rows merge per CDR3 protein into single entries with the most common DNA and genes. The sample includes approximately 10,000 distinct CDR3 sequences, with under 30% observed a single time. Roughly 19% of the sample lies in the top ten. The source material was blood. Receptors were obtained from a male donor with retroperitoneal liposarcoma.

This clonotype was counted between two and nine times. V is TRBV6-1 and J is TRBJ2-3; D not certain. The V end lost 6 bases, the J end lost 0 bases, and 31 bases lay between the germline ends. The germline V gene encodes CDR1 MNHNS and CDR2 SASEGT. This CDR3 region has 21 residues. CDR3 amino acids: CASSPTVEKAYAKTSTDTQYF. CDR3 DNA: TGTGCCAGCAGCCCCACCGTTGAGAAAGCGTACGCAAAAACTAGCACAGATACGCAGTATTTT.

The chain has TRBV6-6 and TRBJ1-6; no clear D. Germline V CDR1 and CDR2: MNHNY, SVGAGI (reference sequence). V lost 8 bases, J lost 7 bases, and 18 bases lay in between. This CDR3 is 15 amino acids long. The CDR3 loop reads CASEIFVGSNSPLHF. In DNA form, the CDR3 reads TGTGCCAGCGAAATCTTCGTAGGGTCAAATTCACCCCTCCACTTT.

CDR3 loop: CASSPGDRAEKLFF. DNA of the CDR3: TGTGCCAGCAGCCCCGGGGACAGGGCTGAAAAACTGTTTTTT. The V call is TRBV11-3, the J call TRBJ1-4, with 9 bases identical to TRBD1. Per germline, CDR1 SGHNT and CDR2 YENEEA. The CDR3 length is 14 residues. After removal of 5 bases from V and 7 bases from J, the junction contained 5 bases not matched to a gene.

This clonotype was found many times. J is TRBJ1-3 and V is TRBV12-3 or TRBV12-4; possible D gene TRBD1, 5 bases. The V end lost 10 bases, the J end lost 1 base, and 8 bases lay between the germline ends. This CDR3 is built from 12 residues. CDR3 nucleotide sequence: TGTGCCACCCAGGGTTCTGGAAACACCATATATTTT. It translates to CATQGSGNTIYF.

The rearrangement uses TRBV3-1 and TRBJ2-1, with D uncertain. The germline V gene has CDR1 LGHDT and CDR2 YNNKEL (reference sequence). This CDR3 region has 12 residues. Trimming took off 3 bases at V and 6 bases at J, with 6 bases between the two ends. The CDR3 here is CASSHSRNEQFF. The CDR3 DNA reads TGTGCCAGCAGCCATAGTCGCAATGAGCAGTTCTTC.

This clonotype was counted between two and nine times. The V gene is TRBV12-3 or TRBV12-4, the J gene TRBJ2-3; D remains unclear. Trimming left V 1 base short and J 3 bases short, with 5 bases between. CDR3 length equals 13 residues. The CDR3, as DNA: TGTGCCAGCAGTTTAGGACCAACAGATACGCAGTATTTT. Protein sequence: CASSLGPTDTQYF.

This clonotype was recorded many times. Given a much more abundant clone one base away, this may be a read error. The V call is TRBV6-1, the J call TRBJ2-1; 9 nucleotides line up with TRBD1. This CDR3 is 15 amino acids long. Germline assignment: CDR1 MNHNS and CDR2 SASEGT. V trimming: 2 bases; J trimming: 13 bases; junction bases outside the gene matches: 12. The CDR3 coding sequence is TGTGCCAGCAGTGAATGGTGGACAGGGGAAGAGACCCAGTTCTTC. Translating gives CASSEWWTGEETQFF.

This clonotype is medium-sized (0.01 to 0.1%). The rearrangement uses TRBV6-1 and TRBJ2-3; TRBD1 matches 8 bases. Germline V gene sequence: CDR1 MNHNS, CDR2 SASEGT. This CDR3 contains 15 residues. Trimming removed 4 bases from V and 5 bases from J; junction bases left unmatched: 8. CDR3 bases: TGTGCCAGCAGTGGGTCCGGACAGGGCGAAGATACGCAGTATTTT. This translates into CASSGSGQGEDTQYF.

The chain carries TRBV6-5 and TRBJ2-2; D could derive from TRBD1 or TRBD2 (5 bases each). V was pared by 6 bases and J by 5 bases, with 10 bases between. The CDR3 is 13 amino acids. Looked up from germline, CDR1 is MNHEY and CDR2 is SVGAGI. The CDR3 nucleotides are TGTGCCAGCAGATTGAGGGGAACCGGGGAGCTGTTTTTT. Translating gives CASRLRGTGELFF.

This clonotype was observed a few times. The chain combines TRBV4-1 with TRBJ2-5; D possibly matches TRBD1 or TRBD2 (5 bases each). The CDR3 extends over 16 amino acids. Germline V lookup: CDR1 MGHRA, CDR2 YSYEKL. V lost 1 base, J lost 5 bases, and 17 bases lay in between. CDR3 nucleotide sequence: TGCGCCAGCAGCCAAGTTCTCCACAAAGGGGACGAGACCCAGTACTTC. This encodes CASSQVLHKGDETQYF.

In this sample, this clonotype is medium-sized. The rearrangement links TRBV6-1 to TRBJ1-1, with D perhaps matching TRBD1 (5 bases). The CDR3 is 13 residues long. The germline CDR1 and CDR2 sequences are MNHNS and SASEGT. V lost 4 bases, J lost 10 bases, and 16 bases lay in between. The CDR3 reads CASSVEEGRRAFF. The CDR3 DNA sequence: TGTGCCAGCAGTGTGGAGGAGGGACGCAGAGCTTTCTTT.

V usage is TRBV3-1 and J usage is TRBJ1-3; D possibly corresponds to TRBD1 (5 bases). This CDR3 region has 15 residues. The V gene lost 1 base and the J gene lost 4 bases, with 11 bases spanning the gap. Germline CDR1 reads LGHDT; CDR2 reads YNNKEL (reference sequence). CDR3 nucleotides: TGTGCCAGCAGCCAAGGTCGGGGGGGAGGAAACACCATATATTTT. It yields the protein CASSQGRGGGNTIYF.

V gene TRBV30 combines with J gene TRBJ1-2, with 9 nucleotides matching TRBD1. This CDR3 contains 15 residues. V lost 2 bases and J lost 8; bases outside the gene matches: 12. From germline, CDR1 is GTSNPN and CDR2 SVGIG (reference sequence). This chain's CDR3 is CAWSPGTGFGWGYTF. The CDR3 DNA sequence: TGTGCCTGGAGTCCCGGGACAGGGTTCGGGTGGGGCTACACCTTC.

The chain couples TRBV27 to TRBJ1-1, with 8 positions matching TRBD1. The CDR3 runs to 13 residues. From germline, CDR1 is MNHEY and CDR2 SMNVEV (reference sequence). Trimming at V came to 3 bases and at J to 11 bases, leaving 8 bases not matched to a gene. CDR3 amino acids: CASSFAAGGSAFF. The CDR3 DNA reads as TGTGCCAGCAGTTTTGCGGCAGGGGGCTCGGCTTTCTTT.

This chain links TRBV6-2 or TRBV6-3 with TRBJ1-2, with no clear D. Germline loops: CDR1 MNHEY, CDR2 SVGEGT. V was clipped by 8 bases and J by 6 bases, with 16 bases between them. The CDR3 loop spans 13 amino acids. CDR3 nucleotide sequence: TGTGCCAGCGCCCTCGGGAGCCTCGATGGCTACACCTTC. This sequence encodes CASALGSLDGYTF.

The chain couples TRBV7-2 to TRBJ2-1, with TRBD1 identical over 7 bases. The CDR3 is 15 residues long. V shed 0 bases, J shed 10 bases, and the junction held 9 bases outside the gene matches. CDR1 is SGHTA and CDR2 is FQGNSA in the germline V gene. CDR3 amino acids: CASSLAWTGVPEQFF. The DNA for the CDR3 is TGTGCCAGCAGCTTAGCGTGGACAGGTGTCCCCGAGCAGTTCTTC.

This clonotype was counted between two and nine times. This rearrangement joins TRBV6-1 to TRBJ2-1; 7 bases map to TRBD1. V lost 4 bases, J lost 9 bases, and 6 bases stayed unmatched. Germline CDR1 and CDR2: MNHNS and SASEGT. The CDR3 contains 13 residues. CDR3 protein: CASSVGTVSEQFF. The CDR3 DNA follows: TGTGCCAGCAGTGTAGGGACAGTGAGTGAGCAGTTCTTC.

This clonotype was detected many times. V and J are TRBV6-5 and TRBJ2-5, with 7 bases matching TRBD2. Trimming at V came to 0 bases and at J to 5 bases, leaving 6 bases not matched to a gene. CDR3 length: 15 residues. Germline V CDR1 and CDR2: MNHEY, SVGAGI. DNA for the CDR3: TGTGCCAGCAGTTACTCGGGGGGGGGATTTGAGACCCAGTACTTC. Its protein product is CASSYSGGGFETQYF.

This clonotype was observed many times. The chain links TRBV7-2 to TRBJ2-7; 9 nucleotides line up with TRBD2. Germline V gene sequence: CDR1 SGHTA, CDR2 FQGNSA. The CDR3 covers 17 residues. J lost 0 bases, V lost 1 base, and 7 bases had no gene match. The CDR3 region has the DNA TGTGCCAGCAGCTTAGTCTCTCTAGCGGGAAGCTCCTACGAGCAGTACTTC. Its translation is CASSLVSLAGSSYEQYF.